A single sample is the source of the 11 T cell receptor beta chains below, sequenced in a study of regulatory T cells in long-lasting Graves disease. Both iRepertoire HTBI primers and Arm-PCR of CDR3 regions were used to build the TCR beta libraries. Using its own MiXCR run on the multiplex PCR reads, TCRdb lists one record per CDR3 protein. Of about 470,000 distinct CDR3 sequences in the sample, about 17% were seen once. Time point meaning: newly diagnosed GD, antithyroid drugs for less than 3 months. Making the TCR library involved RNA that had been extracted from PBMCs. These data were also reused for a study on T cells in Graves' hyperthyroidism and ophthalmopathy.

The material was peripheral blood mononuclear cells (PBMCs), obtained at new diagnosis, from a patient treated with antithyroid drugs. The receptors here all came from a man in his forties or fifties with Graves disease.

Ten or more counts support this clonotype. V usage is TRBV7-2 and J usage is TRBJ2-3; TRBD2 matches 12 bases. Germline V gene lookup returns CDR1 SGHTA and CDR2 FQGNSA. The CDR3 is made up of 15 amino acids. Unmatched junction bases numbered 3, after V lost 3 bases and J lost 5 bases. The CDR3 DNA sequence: TGTGCCAGCAGCTTTACTAGCGGGAGGATAGATACGCAGTATTTT. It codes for CASSFTSGRIDTQYF.

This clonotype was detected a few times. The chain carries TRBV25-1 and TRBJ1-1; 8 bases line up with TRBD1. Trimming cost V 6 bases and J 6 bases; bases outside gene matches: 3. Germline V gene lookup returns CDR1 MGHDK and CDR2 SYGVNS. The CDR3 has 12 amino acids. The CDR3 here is CASSPGGPEAFF. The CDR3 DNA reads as TGTGCCAGCAGCCCAGGGGGCCCTGAAGCTTTCTTT.

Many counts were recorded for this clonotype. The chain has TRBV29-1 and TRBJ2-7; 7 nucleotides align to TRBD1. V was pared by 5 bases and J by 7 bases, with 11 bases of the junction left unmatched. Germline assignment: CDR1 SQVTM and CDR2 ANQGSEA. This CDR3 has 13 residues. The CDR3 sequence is CSVKDRWNGEQYF. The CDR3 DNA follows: TGCAGCGTTAAGGACAGGTGGAACGGGGAGCAGTACTTC.

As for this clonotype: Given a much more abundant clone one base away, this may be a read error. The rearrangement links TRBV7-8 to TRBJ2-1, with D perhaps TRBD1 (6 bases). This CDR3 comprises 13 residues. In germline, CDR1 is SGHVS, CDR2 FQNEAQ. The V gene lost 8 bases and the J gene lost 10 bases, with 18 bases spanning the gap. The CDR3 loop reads CASANRAAAEQFF. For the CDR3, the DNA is TGTGCCAGCGCCAACAGGGCAGCGGCCGAGCAGTTCTTC.

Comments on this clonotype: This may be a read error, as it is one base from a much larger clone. The CDR3 sequence: CASSTGLDYNEQYF. The CDR3 DNA reads as TGTGCCAGCAGTACGGGACTAGACTACAATGAGCAGTACTTC. The chain links TRBV6-2 or TRBV6-3 to TRBJ2-4; 8 nucleotides align to TRBD2. The germline CDR1 and CDR2 sequences are MNHEY and SVGEGT. The CDR3 sequence is 14 residues long. The junction had 13 bases not matched to a gene; V was cut back by 5 bases and J by 13 bases.

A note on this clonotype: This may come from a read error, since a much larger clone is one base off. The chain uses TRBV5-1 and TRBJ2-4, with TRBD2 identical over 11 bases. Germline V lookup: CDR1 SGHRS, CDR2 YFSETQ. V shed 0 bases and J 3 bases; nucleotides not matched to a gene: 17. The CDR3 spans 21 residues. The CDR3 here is CASSLAAEGLAALVVKNIQYF. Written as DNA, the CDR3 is TGCGCCAGCAGCTTGGCCGCTGAGGGACTAGCGGCCCTGGTAGTCAAAAACATTCAGTACTTC.

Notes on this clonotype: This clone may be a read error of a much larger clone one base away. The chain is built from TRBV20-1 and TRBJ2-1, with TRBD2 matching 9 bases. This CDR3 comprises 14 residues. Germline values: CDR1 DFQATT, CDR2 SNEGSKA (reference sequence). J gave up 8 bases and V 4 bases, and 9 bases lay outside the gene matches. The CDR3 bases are TGCAGTGCTATAAAGACTAGCGGACACGATGAGCAGTTCTTC. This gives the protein CSAIKTSGHDEQFF.

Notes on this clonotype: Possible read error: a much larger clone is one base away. CDR3 sequence (DNA): TGTGCCAGCAGCAATAGACTAGCGGGACGAACAAGCACAGATACGCAGTATTTT. Residues: CASSNRLAGRTSTDTQYF. The chain employs TRBV13 and TRBJ2-3; 11 bases are a match to TRBD2. The ends lost 5 bases at V and 0 bases at J; junction bases unmatched: 10. Germline V gives CDR1 PRHDT, CDR2 FYEKMQ (reference sequence). This CDR3 has 18 amino acids.

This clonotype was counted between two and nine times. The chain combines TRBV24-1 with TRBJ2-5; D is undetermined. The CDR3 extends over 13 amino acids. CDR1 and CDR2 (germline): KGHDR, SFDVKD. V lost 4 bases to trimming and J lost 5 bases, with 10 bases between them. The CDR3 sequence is CATSDTQRETQYF. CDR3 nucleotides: TGTGCCACCAGTGACACTCAGAGGGAGACCCAGTACTTC.

CDR3 bases: TGTGCCAGCAGTGCAGGGGGCTTGATGGGCGGGGAGCTGTTTTTT. It is translated as CASSAGGLMGGELFF. The V gene is TRBV28, the J gene TRBJ2-2; 8 nucleotides agree with TRBD1. Germline V gives CDR1 MDHEN, CDR2 SYDVKM. V dropped 5 bases and J dropped 7; count of bases not matched to a gene: 9. CDR3 size: 15 residues.

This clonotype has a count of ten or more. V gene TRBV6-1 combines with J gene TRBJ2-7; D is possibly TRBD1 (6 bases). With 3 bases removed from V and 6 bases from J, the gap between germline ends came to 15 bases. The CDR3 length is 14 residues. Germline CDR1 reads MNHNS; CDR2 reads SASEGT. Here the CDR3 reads CASSDQGTTFEQYF. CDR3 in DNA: TGTGCCAGCAGTGACCAAGGGACAACCTTCGAGCAGTACTTC.